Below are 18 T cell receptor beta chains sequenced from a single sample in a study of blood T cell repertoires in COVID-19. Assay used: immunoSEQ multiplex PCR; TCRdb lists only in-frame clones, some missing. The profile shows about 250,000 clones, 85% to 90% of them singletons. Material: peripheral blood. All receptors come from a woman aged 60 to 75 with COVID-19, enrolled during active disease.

The CDR3 DNA reads TGTGCCAGCAGCTTAGTGGGTAGCGGGGTAACAGATACGCAGTATTTT. This codes for CASSLVGSGVTDTQYF. The chain joins TRBV7-2 to TRBJ2-3, with 8 bases that match TRBD2. CDR1 is SGHTA, CDR2 FQGNSA, per germline. The CDR3 is 16 residues long. V lost 1 base and J lost 3; bases outside the gene matches: 6.

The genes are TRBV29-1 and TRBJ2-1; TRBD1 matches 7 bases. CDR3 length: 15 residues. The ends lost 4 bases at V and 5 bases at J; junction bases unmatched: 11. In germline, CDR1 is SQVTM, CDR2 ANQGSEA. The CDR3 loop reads CSVGQGRVFDNEQFF. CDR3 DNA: TGCAGCGTTGGACAGGGCCGAGTATTCGACAATGAGCAGTTCTTC.

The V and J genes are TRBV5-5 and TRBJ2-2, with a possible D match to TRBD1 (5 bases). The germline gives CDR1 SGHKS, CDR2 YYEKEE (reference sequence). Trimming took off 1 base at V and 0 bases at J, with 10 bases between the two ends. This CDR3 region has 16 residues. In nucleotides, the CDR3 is TGTGCCAGCAGCTTGACAGGTATCGCGAACACCGGGGAGCTGTTTTTT. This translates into CASSLTGIANTGELFF.

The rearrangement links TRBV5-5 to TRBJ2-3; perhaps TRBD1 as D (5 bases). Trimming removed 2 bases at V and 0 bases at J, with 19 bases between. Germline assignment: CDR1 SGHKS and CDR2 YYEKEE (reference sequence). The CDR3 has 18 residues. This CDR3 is CASSLSLSWQGSTDTQYF. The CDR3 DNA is TGTGCCAGCAGCTTATCCCTGTCTTGGCAGGGAAGCACAGATACGCAGTATTTT.

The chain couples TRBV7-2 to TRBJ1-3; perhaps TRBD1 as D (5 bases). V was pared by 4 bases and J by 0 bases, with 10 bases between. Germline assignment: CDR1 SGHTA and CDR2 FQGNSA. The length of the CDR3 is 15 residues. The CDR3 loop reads CASSSTGGSGNTIYF. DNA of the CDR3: TGTGCCAGCAGCTCCACGGGGGGCTCTGGAAACACCATATATTTT. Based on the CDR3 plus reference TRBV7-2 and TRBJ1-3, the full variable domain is GAGVSQSPSNKVTEKGKDVELRCDPISGHTALYWYRQSLGQGLEFLIYFQGNSAPDKSGLPSDRFSAERTGGSVSTLTIQRTQQEDSAVYLCASSSTGGSGNTIYFGEGSWLTVV.

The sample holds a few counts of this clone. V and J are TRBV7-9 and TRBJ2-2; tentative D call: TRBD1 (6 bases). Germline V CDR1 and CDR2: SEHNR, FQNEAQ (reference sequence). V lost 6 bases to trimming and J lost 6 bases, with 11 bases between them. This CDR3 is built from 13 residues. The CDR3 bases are TGTGCCAGCAGTTCCAACAGGGCCGGGGAGCTGTTTTTT. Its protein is CASSSNRAGELFF.

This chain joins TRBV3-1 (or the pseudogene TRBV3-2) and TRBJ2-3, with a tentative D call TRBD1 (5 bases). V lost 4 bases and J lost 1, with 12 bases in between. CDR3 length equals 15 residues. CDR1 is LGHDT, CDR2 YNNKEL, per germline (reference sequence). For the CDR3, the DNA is TGTGCCAGCAGCCCAGGACACTTAGGCACAGATACGCAGTATTTT. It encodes CASSPGHLGTDTQYF.

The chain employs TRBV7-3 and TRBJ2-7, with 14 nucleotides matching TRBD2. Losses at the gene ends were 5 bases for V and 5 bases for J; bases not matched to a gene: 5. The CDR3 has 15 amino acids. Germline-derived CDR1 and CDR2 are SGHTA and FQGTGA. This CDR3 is CASSPGLAGGNEQYF. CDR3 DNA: TGTGCCAGCAGCCCCGGACTAGCGGGGGGTAACGAGCAGTACTTC. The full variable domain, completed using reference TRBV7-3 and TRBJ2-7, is GAGVSQTPSNKVTEKGKYVELRCDPISGHTALYWYRQSLGQGPEFLIYFQGTGAADDSGLPNDRFFAVRPEGSVSTLKIQRTERGDSAVYLCASSPGLAGGNEQYFGPGTRLTVT.

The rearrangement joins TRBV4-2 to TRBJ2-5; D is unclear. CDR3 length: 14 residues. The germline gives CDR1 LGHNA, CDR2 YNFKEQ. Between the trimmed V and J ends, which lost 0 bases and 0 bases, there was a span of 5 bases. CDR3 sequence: CASSQELYQETQYF. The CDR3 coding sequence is TGTGCCAGCAGCCAAGAATTATACCAAGAGACCCAGTACTTC.

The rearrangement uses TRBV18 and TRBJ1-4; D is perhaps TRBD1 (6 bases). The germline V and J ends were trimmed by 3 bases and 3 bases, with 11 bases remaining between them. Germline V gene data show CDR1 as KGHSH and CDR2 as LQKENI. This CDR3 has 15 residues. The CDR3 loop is CASSPQGRANEKLFF. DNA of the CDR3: TGTGCCAGCTCACCGCAGGGGAGGGCTAATGAAAAACTGTTTTTT.

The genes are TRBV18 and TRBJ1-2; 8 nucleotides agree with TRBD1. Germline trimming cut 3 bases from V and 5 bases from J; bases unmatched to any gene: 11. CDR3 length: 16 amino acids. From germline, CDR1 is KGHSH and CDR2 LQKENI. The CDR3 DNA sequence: TGTGCCAGCTCACCCTTAAGAGGACAGGGAGGGTATGGCTACACCTTC. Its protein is CASSPLRGQGGYGYTF.

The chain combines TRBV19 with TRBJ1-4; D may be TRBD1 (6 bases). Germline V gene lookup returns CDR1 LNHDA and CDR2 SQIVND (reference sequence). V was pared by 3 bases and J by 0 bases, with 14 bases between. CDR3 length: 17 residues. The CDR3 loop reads CASSIFWTAATNEKLFF. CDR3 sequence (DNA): TGTGCCAGTAGTATCTTCTGGACAGCGGCAACTAATGAAAAACTGTTTTTT.

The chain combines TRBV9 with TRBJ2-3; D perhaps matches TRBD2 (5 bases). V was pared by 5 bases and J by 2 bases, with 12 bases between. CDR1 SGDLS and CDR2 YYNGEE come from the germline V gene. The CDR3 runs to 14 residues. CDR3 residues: CASRGRVDTDTQYF. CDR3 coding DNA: TGTGCCAGCAGGGGGAGAGTGGACACAGATACGCAGTATTTT.

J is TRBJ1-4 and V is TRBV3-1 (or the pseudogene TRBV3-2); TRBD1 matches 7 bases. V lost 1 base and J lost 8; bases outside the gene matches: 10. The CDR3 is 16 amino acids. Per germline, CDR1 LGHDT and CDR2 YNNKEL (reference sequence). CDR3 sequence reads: CASSQGQGLMLEKLFF. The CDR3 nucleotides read TGTGCCAGCAGCCAAGGACAGGGATTGATGTTAGAAAAACTGTTTTTT.

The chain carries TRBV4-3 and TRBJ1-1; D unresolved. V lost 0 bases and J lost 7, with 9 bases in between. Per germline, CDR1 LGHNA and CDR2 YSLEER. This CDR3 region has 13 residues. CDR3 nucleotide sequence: TGCGCCAGCAGCCAAGATATGGCGGTTGAAGCTTTCTTT. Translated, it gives CASSQDMAVEAFF.

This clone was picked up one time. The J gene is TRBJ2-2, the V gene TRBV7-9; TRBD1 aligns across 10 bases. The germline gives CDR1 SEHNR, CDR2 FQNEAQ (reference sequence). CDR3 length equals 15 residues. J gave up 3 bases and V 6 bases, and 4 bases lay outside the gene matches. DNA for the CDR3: TGTGCCAGCAGGCCCGGGACAGGGGACACCGGGGAGCTGTTTTTT. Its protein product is CASRPGTGDTGELFF. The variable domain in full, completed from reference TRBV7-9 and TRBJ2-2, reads DTGVSQNPRHKITKRGQNVTFRCDPISEHNRLYWYRQTLGQGPEFLTYFQNEAQLEKSRLLSDRFSAERPKGSFSTLEIQRTEQGDSAMYLCASRPGTGDTGELFFGEGSRLTVL.

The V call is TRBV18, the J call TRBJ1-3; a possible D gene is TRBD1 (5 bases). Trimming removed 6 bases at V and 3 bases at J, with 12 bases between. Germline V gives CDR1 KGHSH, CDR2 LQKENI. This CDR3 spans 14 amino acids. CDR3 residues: CASSLPGVGNTIYF. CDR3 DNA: TGTGCCAGCTCCCTCCCGGGGGTTGGAAACACCATATATTTT.

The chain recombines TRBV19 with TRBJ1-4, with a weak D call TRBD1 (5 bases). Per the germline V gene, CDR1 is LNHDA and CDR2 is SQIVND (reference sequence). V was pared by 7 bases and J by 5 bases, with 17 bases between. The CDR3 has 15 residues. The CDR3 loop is CASTMSRGGNEKLFF. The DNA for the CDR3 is TGTGCCAGTACCATGTCAAGGGGCGGAAATGAAAAACTGTTTTTT.